These 5 T cell receptor beta chains share one sample of origin, sequenced in a study of memory CD4+ T cells and cytomegalovirus serostatus. Some clones are missing from TCRdb's copy, which holds only in-frame ones; the method was immunoSEQ multiplex PCR. The table has around 44,000 clones, 60% to 85% seen once. The sort gate was single viable CD3+CD4+CD8-CD45RO+ cells for memory CD4+ T cells. Sequencing was performed on memory CD4+ T cells from blood. The receptor set was obtained from an adult in good health and CMV-seronegative.

This clone turned up a few times. The chain carries TRBV5-1 and TRBJ1-1, with 8 bases matching TRBD1. The CDR3 loop spans 15 amino acids. V trimming: 4 bases; J trimming: 1 base; junction bases outside the gene matches: 6. Germline CDR1 and CDR2: SGHRS and YFSETQ. The DNA of the CDR3 is TGCGCCAGCAGCGCCCTGGACAGGGCGAACACTGAAGCTTTCTTT. Residues: CASSALDRANTEAFF.

The rearrangement links TRBV6-1 to TRBJ1-6; unclear D gene. Germline CDR1 MNHNS, CDR2 SASEGT. CDR3 length: 15 residues. V dropped 1 base and J dropped 11 bases, with 15 bases sitting between them. Here the CDR3 DNA reads TGTGCCAGCAGTGAAGTTGGTCGCCCTGAGGCACCCCTCCACTTT. This encodes CASSEVGRPEAPLHF.

This CDR3 is CASRHRTTTDTQYF. CDR3 nucleotides: TGTGCCAGCAGGCACAGGACGACCACAGATACGCAGTATTTT. This chain links TRBV7-8 with TRBJ2-3; a possible D gene is TRBD1 (5 bases). The CDR3 runs to 14 residues. The germline CDR1 and CDR2 sequences are SGHVS and FQNEAQ. V was pared by 6 bases and J by 2 bases, with 12 bases between.

V gene TRBV5-4 combines with J gene TRBJ1-1; 8 nucleotides line up with TRBD1. V shed 0 bases, J shed 1 base, and the junction held 2 bases outside the gene matches. This CDR3 region has 15 residues. Per germline, CDR1 SGHNT and CDR2 YYREEE (reference sequence). CDR3 region: CASSLGDRSNTEAFF. The DNA of the CDR3 is TGTGCCAGCAGCTTGGGGGACAGGTCGAACACTGAAGCTTTCTTT.

This chain links TRBV19 with TRBJ2-2; 7 bases agree with TRBD1. CDR3 length equals 15 residues. CDR1 is LNHDA, CDR2 SQIVND, per germline (reference sequence). J was trimmed by 5 bases and V by 3 bases; bases with no gene match: 6. The chain's CDR3 is CASSIPTGRTGELFF. The DNA of the CDR3 is TGTGCCAGTAGTATCCCGACAGGGCGAACCGGGGAGCTGTTTTTT. The whole variable domain, filled in from reference TRBV19 and TRBJ2-2, reads DGGITQSPKYLFRKEGQNVTLSCEQNLNHDAMYWYRQDPGQGLRLIYYSQIVNDFQKGDIAEGYSVSREKKESFPLTVTSAQKNPTAFYLCASSIPTGRTGELFFGEGSRLTVL.